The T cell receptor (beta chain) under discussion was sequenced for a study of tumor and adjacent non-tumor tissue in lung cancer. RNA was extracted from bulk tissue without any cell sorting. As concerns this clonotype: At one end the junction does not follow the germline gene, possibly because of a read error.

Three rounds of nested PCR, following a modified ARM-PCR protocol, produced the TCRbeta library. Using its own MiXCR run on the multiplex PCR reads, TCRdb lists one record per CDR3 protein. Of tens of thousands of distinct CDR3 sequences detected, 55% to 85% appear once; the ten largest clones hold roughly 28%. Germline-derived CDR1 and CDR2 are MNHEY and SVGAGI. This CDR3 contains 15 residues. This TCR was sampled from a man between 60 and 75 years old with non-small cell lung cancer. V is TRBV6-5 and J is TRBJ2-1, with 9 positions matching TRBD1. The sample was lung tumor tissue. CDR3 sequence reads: CASSWGQGVDNEQFF. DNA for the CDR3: TGTGCCAGCAGTTGGGGACAGGGTGTGGACAACGAGCAGTTCTTC.